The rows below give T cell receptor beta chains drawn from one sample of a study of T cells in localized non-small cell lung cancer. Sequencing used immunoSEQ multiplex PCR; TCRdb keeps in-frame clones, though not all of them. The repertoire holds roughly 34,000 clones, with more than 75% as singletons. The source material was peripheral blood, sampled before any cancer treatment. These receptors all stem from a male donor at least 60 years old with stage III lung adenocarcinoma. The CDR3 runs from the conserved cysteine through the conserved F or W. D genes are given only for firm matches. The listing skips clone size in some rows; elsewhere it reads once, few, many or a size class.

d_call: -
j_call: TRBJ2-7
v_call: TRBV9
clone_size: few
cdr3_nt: TGTGCCAGCAGCGGGCCCCCCCGGGACTGTATCTACGAGCAGTACTTC
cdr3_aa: CASSGPPRDCIYEQYF

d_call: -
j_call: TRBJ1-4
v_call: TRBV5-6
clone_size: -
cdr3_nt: TGTGCCAGCAGCTTTTGGACAGTCGAAAAACTGTTTTTT
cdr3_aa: CASSFWTVEKLFF

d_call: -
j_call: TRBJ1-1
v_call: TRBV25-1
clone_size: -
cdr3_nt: TGTGCCAGCAGTGAATCCGGGGCAGGTGGAAACACTGAAGCTTTCTTT
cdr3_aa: CASSESGAGGNTEAFF

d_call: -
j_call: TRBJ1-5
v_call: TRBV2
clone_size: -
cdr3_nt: TGTGCCAGCCGCTCAACCCCCCCTCAGCCCCAGCATTTT
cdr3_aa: CASRSTPPQPQHF

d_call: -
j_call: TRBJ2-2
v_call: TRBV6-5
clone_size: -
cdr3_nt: TGTGCCAGCAGTTACGACCGGGTCGGGGAGCTGTTTTTT
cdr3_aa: CASSYDRVGELFF

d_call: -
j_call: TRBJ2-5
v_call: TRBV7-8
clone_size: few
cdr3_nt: TGTGCCAGCAGCTTAGAATCCGGCCGGTTATTCATGGAGACCCAGTACTTC
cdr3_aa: CASSLESGRLFMETQYF

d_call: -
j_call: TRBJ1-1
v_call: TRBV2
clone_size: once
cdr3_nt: TGTGCCAGCAGTGACCTAGCCTGGGGCACTGAAGCTTTCTTT
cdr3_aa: CASSDLAWGTEAFF

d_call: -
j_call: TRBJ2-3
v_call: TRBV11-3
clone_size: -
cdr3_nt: TGTGCCAGCAGCTTAAATCAGCGAGATACGCAGTATTTT
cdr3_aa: CASSLNQRDTQYF

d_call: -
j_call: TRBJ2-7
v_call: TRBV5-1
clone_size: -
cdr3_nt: TGCGCCAGCAGCTGGGACGGGGCCTACGAGCAGTACTTC
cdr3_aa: CASSWDGAYEQYF

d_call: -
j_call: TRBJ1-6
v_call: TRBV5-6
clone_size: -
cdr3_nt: TGTGCCAGCAGCTTTGGGACTCATAATTCACCCCTCCACTTT
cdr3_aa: CASSFGTHNSPLHF

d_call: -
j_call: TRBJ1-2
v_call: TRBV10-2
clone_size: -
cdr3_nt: TGCGCCAGCAGTGAGGGTTTACAGGGATATAACTATGGCTACACCTTC
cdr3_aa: CASSEGLQGYNYGYTF

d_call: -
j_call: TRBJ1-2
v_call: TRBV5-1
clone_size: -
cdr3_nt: TGCGCCAGCAGCTTGCGGACAGACTATGGCTACACCTTC
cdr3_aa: CASSLRTDYGYTF

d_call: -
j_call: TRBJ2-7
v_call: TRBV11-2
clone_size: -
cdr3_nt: TGTGCCAGCAGCCAGCAGGACGCCGAGCAGTACTTC
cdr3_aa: CASSQQDAEQYF

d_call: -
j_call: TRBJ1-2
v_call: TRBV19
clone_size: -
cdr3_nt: TGTGCCAGTAGTCCGTCCGGGAGGCTCTATGGCTACACCTTC
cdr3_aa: CASSPSGRLYGYTF

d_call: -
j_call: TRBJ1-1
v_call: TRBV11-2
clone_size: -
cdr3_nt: TGTGCCAGCAGCTTAGTTATTTTGACTGAAGCTTTCTTT
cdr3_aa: CASSLVILTEAFF

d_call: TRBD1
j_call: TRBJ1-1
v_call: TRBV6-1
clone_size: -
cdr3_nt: TGTGCCAGCAGTAGAAGGGACAGTAGGAACACTGAAGCTTTCTTT
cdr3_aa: CASSRRDSRNTEAFF

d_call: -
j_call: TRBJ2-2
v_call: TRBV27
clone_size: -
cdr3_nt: TGTGCCAGCAGTTTATTTGGGGGAGAATACACCGGGGAGCTGTTTTTT
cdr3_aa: CASSLFGGEYTGELFF

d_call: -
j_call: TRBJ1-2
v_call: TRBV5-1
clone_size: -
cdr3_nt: TGCGCCAGCAGCTTAGACAGAACTAACTATGGCTACACCTTC
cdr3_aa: CASSLDRTNYGYTF

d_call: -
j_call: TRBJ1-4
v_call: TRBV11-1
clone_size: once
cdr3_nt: TGTGCCAGCACTCGCCGGGCCGCAACTAATGAAAAACTGTTTTTT
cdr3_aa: CASTRRAATNEKLFF

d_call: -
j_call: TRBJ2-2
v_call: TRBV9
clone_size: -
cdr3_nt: TGTGCCAGCAGCGCACCCAAGAACACCGGGGAGCTGTTTTTT
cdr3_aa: CASSAPKNTGELFF

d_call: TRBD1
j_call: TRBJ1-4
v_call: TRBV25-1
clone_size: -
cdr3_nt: TGTGCCAGCAGTGCCCTTGGAGGGGGCTCTGAAAAACTGTTTTTT
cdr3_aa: CASSALGGGSEKLFF

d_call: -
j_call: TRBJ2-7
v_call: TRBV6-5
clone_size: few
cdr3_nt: TGTGCCAGCGCGCCGGACAGAACCTCCTACGAGCAGTACTTC
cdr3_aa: CASAPDRTSYEQYF

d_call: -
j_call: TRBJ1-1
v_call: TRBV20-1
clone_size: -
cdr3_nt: TGCAGTGCCCCCCTGGGGACTGAAGCTTTCTTT
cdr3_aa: CSAPLGTEAFF

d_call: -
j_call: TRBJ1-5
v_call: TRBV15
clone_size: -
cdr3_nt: TGTGCCACCAGCAGAGGGGTGAGCAATCAGCCCCAGCATTTT
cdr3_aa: CATSRGVSNQPQHF